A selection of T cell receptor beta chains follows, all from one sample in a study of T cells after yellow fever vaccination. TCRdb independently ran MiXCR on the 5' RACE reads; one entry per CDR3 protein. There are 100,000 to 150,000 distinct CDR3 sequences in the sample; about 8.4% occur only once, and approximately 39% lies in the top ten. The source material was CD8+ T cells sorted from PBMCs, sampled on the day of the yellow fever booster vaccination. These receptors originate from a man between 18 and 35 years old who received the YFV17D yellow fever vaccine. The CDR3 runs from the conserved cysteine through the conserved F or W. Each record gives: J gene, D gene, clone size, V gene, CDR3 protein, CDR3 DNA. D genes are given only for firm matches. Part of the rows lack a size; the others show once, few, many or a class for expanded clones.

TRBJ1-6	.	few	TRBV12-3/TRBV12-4	CASSLSGERVSPLHF	TGTGCCAGCAGTTTGTCGGGGGAACGAGTTTCACCCCTCCACTTT
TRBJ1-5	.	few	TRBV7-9	CASSPDSQPQHF	TGTGCCAGCAGCCCGGATTCTCAGCCCCAGCATTTT
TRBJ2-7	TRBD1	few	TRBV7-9	CASSAPGQISEQYF	TGTGCCAGCAGCGCACCGGGACAGATATCCGAGCAGTACTTC
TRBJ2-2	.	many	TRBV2	CASSTLGSGNTGELFF	TGTGCCAGCAGTACCCTAGGGTCCGGGAACACCGGGGAGCTGTTTTTT
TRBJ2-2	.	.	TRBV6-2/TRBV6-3	CASSSVPGRNTGELFF	TGTGCCAGCAGTAGTGTGCCGGGGCGGAACACCGGGGAGCTGTTTTTT
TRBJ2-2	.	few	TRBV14	CASSQVTRVDGELFF	TGTGCCAGCAGCCAAGTAACCAGAGTTGACGGGGAGCTGTTTTTT
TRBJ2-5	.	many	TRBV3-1	CASSLGTRQYF	TGTGCCAGCAGCCTCGGGACACGGCAGTACTTC
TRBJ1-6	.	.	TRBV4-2	CASSQELIQGIDSPLHF	TGTGCCAGCAGCCAAGAACTCATACAGGGCATTGATTCACCCCTCCACTTT
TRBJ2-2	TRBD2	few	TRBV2	CASGGGSHTGELFF	TGTGCCAGCGGGGGGGGGTCCCACACCGGGGAGCTGTTTTTT
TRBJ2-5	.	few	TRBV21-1	CASSKASQGDEETQYF	TGTGCCAGCAGCAAAGCTTCACAGGGGGATGAAGAGACCCAGTACTTC
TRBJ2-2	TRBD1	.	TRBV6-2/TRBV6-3	CATIRDRRLTDTGELFF	TGTGCCACGATCCGGGACAGGCGTCTGACGGACACCGGGGAGCTGTTTTTT
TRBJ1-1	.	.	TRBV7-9	CASSPTDSPNTEAFF	TGTGCCAGCAGCCCGACGGACAGTCCGAACACTGAAGCTTTCTTT
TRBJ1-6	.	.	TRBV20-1	CSARDHSGRNNSPLHF	TGCAGTGCTAGAGATCACTCCGGACGGAATAATTCACCCCTCCACTTT
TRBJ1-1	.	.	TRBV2	CASSEQGTNEAFF	TGTGCCAGCAGTGAGCAGGGGACAAATGAAGCTTTCTTT
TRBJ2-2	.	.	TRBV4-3	CASSQPQGGELFF	TGCGCCAGCAGCCAACCACAGGGAGGGGAGCTGTTTTTT
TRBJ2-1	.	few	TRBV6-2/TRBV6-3	CASSSTHYNEQFF	TGTGCCAGCAGTTCCACTCATTACAATGAGCAGTTCTTC
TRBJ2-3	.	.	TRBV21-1	CASSKGQGGKTPLTDTQYF	TGTGCCAGCAGCAAAGGTCAGGGAGGGAAAACTCCCCTCACAGATACGCAGTATTTT
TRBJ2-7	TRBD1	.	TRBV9	CASSASDRGRPIGHPYEQYF	TGTGCCAGCAGCGCATCAGACAGGGGGCGTCCCATTGGCCATCCCTACGAGCAGTACTTC
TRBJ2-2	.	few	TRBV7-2	CASSLGTANTGELFF	TGTGCCAGCAGCTTAGGGACAGCGAACACCGGGGAGCTGTTTTTT
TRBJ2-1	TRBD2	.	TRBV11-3	CASSQAGLGSNEQFF	TGTGCCAGCAGCCAAGCGGGACTAGGTTCCAATGAGCAGTTCTTC
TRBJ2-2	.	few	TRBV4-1	CASSQEVWVGTGELFF	TGCGCCAGCAGCCAAGAGGTCTGGGTGGGGACCGGGGAGCTGTTTTTT
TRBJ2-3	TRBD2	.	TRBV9	CASSVGEVGVAGYTQYF	TGTGCCAGCAGCGTAGGTGAGGTGGGAGTAGCGGGATATACGCAGTATTTT
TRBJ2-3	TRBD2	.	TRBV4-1	CASSQDLGGGTDTQYF	TGCGCCAGCAGCCAAGATTTGGGGGGGGGCACAGATACGCAGTATTTT
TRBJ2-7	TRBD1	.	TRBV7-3	CASSVGQGVPYEQYF	TGTGCCAGCAGCGTGGGACAGGGGGTCCCCTACGAGCAGTACTTC
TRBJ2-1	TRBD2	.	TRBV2	CASSPGRGPSWNEQFF	TGTGCCAGCAGCCCAGGGAGGGGACCGTCTTGGAATGAGCAGTTCTTC
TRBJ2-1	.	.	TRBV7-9	CASSLAVPEEWFF	TGTGCCAGCAGCTTAGCGGTCCCGGAAGAATGGTTCTTC
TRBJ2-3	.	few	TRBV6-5	CASSYFAVTDTQYF	TGTGCCAGCAGTTACTTCGCAGTCACAGATACGCAGTATTTT